The clone carrying this T cell receptor beta chain was observed a handful of times. Its antigen remains unidentified. This sample was included in a study of T-cell memory formation after mild COVID-19. The study's findings and limits: CM and EM subsets held most contracting CD4+ clones; EMRA held CD8+ ones.

A 5'RACE reaction primed in the constant segment made cDNA libraries of TCR alpha and TCR beta, and these carried sample barcodes and UMIs. TCRdb redid the calling of the 5' RACE reads with MiXCR, one entry per CDR3 protein. The sample lists nearly 110,000 distinct CDR3 sequences, around 12% occurring once. This sequence was found in an adult woman who had mild COVID-19 (a few samples of this study predate the infection). Cell type and time point are not known. Sequencing used PBMCs or a T cell subset sorted from them (not recorded which).

Here the CDR3 DNA reads TGTGCCAGCAGCCAGGTACAGGGGAATTCGTACGGCTACACCTTC. This gives the protein CASSQVQGNSYGYTF. The chain combines TRBV4-2 with TRBJ1-2, with 7 bases aligning to TRBD1. With V trimmed by 3 bases and J by 8 bases, 12 bases remained unmatched. Germline CDR1 is LGHNA and CDR2 is YNFKEQ. The CDR3 totals 15 residues.